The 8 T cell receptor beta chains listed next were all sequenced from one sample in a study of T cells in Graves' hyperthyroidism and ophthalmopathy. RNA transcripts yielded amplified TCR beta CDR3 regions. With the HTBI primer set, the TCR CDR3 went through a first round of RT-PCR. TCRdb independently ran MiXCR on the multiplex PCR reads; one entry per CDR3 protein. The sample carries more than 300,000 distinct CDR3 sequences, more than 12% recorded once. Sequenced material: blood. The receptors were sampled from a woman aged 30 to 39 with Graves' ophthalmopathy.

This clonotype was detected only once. CDR3: CATSDWASGGASTGELFF. The CDR3 DNA reads as TGTGCCACCAGTGATTGGGCTAGCGGGGGGGCTAGTACCGGGGAGCTGTTTTTT. V gene TRBV24-1 combines with J gene TRBJ2-2; 12 positions agree with TRBD2. CDR1 is KGHDR, CDR2 SFDVKD, per germline. The J segment lost 5 bases and the V segment lost 2 bases, leaving 8 bases of the junction unmatched. This CDR3 has 18 residues.

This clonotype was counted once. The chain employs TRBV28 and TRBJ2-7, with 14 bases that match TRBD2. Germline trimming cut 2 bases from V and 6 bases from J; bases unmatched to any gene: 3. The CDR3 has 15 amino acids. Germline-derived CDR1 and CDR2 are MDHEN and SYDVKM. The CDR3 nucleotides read TGTGCCAGCAGTTTAGGGACTAGCGGGAGAAGCGAGCAGTACTTC. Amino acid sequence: CASSLGTSGRSEQYF.

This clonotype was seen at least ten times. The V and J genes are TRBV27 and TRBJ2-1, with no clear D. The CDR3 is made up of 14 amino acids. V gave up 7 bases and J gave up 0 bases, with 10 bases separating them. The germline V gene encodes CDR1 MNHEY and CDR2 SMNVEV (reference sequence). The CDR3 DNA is TGTGCCAGCACCCCTTTGCCCTCCTACAATGAGCAGTTCTTC. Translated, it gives CASTPLPSYNEQFF.

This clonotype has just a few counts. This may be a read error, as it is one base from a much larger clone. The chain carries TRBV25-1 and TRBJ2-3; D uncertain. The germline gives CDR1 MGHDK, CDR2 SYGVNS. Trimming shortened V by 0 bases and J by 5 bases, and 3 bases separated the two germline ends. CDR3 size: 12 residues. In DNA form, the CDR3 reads TGTGCCAGCAGTGAATATCGAGATACGCAGTATTTT. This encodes CASSEYRDTQYF.

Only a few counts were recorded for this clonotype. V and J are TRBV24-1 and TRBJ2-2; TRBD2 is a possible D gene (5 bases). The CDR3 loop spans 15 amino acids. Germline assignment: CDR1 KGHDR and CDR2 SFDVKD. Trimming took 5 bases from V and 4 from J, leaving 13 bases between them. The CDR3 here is CATSGSGLSTGELFF. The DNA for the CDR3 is TGTGCCACCAGTGGCTCGGGGTTGAGCACCGGGGAGCTGTTTTTT.

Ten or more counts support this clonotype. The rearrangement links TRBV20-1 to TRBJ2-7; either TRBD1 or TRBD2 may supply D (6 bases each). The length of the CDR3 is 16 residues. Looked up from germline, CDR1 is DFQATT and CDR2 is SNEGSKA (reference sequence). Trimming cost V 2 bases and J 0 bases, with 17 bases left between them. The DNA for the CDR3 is TGCAGTGCTAGACCAGCCTGGGGGGCGTACTCCTACGAGCAGTACTTC. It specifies CSARPAWGAYSYEQYF.

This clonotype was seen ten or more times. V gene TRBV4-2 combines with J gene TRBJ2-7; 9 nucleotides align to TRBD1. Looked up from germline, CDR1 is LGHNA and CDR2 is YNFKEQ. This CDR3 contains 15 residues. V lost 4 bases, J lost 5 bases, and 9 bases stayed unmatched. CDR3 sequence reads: CASSPTGGISDEQYF. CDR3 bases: TGTGCCAGCAGCCCGACAGGGGGGATAAGTGACGAGCAGTACTTC.

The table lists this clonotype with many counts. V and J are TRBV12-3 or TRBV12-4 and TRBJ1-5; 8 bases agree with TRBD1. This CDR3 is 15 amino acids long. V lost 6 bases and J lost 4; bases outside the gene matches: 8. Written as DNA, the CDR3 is TGTGCCAGCAGCTTGACAGGGGTAGGTAATCAGCCCCAGCATTTT. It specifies CASSLTGVGNQPQHF.